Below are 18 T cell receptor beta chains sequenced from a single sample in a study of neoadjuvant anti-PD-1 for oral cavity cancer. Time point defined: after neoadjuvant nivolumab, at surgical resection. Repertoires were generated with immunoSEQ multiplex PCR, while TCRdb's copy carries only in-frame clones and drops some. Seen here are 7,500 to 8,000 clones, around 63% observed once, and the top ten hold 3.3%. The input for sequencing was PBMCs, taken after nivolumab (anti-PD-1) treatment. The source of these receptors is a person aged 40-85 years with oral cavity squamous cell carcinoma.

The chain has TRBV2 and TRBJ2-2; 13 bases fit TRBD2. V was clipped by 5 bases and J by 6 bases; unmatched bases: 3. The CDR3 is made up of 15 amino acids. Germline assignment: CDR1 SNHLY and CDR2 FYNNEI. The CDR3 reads CASSPTSGGSGELFF. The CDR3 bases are TGTGCCAGCAGTCCGACTAGCGGGGGGTCCGGGGAGCTGTTTTTT.

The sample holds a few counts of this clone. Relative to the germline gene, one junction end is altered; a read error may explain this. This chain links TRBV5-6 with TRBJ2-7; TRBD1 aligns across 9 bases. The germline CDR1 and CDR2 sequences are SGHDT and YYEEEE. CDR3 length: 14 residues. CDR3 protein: CASSPRDRVVLWDF. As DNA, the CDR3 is TGTGCCAGCAGTCCTCGGGACAGGGTAGTCCTCTGGGACTTC.

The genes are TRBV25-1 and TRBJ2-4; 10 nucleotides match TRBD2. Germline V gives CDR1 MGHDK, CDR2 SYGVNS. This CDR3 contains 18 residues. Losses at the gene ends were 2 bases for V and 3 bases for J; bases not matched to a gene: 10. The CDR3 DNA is TGTGCCAGCAGTGAACTAGCGGGGGATGAGAGACACAAAAACATTCAGTACTTC. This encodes CASSELAGDERHKNIQYF.

CDR3 sequence: CASSWGLVSYNEQFF. The CDR3 DNA reads TGTGCCAGCAGCTGGGGACTAGTCTCCTACAATGAGCAGTTCTTC. This chain links TRBV13 with TRBJ2-1, with TRBD2 identical over 8 bases. CDR1 is PRHDT, CDR2 FYEKMQ, per germline (reference sequence). Trimming at V came to 4 bases and at J to 0 bases, leaving 2 bases not matched to a gene. The CDR3 spans 15 residues.

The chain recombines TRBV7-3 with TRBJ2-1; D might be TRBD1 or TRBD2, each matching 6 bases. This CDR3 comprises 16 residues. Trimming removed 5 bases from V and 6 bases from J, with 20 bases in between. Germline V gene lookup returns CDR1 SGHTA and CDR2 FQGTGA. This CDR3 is CASSGTGARVGNEQFF. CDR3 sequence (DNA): TGTGCCAGCAGCGGTACGGGGGCTAGAGTGGGCAATGAGCAGTTCTTC.

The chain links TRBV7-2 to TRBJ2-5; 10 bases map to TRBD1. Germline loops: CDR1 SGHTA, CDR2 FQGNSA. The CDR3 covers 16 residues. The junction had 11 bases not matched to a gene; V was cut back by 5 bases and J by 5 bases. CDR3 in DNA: TGTGCCAGCAGCCCCCAAAGGGACAGGGGCTTGGAGACCCAGTACTTC. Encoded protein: CASSPQRDRGLETQYF.

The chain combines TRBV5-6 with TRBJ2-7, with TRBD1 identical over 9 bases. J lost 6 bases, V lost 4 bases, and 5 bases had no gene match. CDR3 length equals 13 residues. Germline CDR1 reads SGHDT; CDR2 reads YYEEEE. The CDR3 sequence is CASSTGTGFEQYF. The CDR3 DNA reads TGTGCCAGCAGCACCGGGACAGGGTTCGAGCAGTACTTC.

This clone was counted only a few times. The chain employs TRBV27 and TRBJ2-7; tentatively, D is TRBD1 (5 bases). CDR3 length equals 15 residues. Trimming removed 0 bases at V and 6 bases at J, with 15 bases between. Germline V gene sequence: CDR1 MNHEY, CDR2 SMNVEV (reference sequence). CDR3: CASSLSGQGMGEQYF. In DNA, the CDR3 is TGTGCCAGCAGTTTATCGGGTCAGGGAATGGGCGAGCAGTACTTC.

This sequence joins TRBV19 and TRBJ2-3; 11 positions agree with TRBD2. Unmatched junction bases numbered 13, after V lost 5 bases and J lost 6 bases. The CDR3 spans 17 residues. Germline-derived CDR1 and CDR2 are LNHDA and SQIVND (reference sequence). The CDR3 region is CASSWPGLAAPMDTQYF. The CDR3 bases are TGTGCCAGTAGTTGGCCGGGACTAGCGGCTCCTATGGATACGCAGTATTTT. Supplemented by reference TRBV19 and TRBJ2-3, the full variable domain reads DGGITQSPKYLFRKEGQNVTLSCEQNLNHDAMYWYRQDPGQGLRLIYYSQIVNDFQKGDIAEGYSVSREKKESFPLTVTSAQKNPTAFYLCASSWPGLAAPMDTQYFGPGTRLTVL.

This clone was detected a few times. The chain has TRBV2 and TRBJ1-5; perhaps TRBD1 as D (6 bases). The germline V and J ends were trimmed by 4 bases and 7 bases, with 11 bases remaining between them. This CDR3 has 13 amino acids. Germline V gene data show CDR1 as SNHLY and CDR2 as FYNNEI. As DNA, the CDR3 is TGTGCCAGCAGTGCCGAGGGGGGCCAGCCCCAGCATTTT. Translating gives CASSAEGGQPQHF. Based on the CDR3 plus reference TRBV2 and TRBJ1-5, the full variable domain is EPEVTQTPSHQVTQMGQEVILRCVPISNHLYFYWYRQILGQKVEFLVSFYNNEISEKSEIFDDQFSVERPDGSNFTLKIRSTKLEDSAMYFCASSAEGGQPQHFGDGTRLSIL.

In DNA form, the CDR3 reads TGTGCCAGCAGTTACAGGCAGGGTGGTTACAATGAGCAGTTCTTC. It encodes CASSYRQGGYNEQFF. The J gene is TRBJ2-1, the V gene TRBV6-5; TRBD1 is a possible D gene (5 bases). V was clipped by 2 bases and J by 4 bases, with 12 bases between them. CDR1 and CDR2 (germline): MNHEY, SVGAGI. This CDR3 spans 15 amino acids.

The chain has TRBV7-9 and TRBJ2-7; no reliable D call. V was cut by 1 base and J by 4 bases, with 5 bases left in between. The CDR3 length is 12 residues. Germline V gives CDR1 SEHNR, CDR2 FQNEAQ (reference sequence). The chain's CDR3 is CASSLGAYEQYF. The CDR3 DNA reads TGTGCCAGCAGCTTAGGGGCTTACGAGCAGTACTTC.

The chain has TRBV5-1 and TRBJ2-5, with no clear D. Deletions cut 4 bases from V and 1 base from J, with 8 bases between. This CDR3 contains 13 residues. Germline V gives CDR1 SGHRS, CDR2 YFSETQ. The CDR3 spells CASSVMSQETQYF. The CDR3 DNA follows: TGCGCCAGCAGCGTGATGAGCCAAGAGACCCAGTACTTC.

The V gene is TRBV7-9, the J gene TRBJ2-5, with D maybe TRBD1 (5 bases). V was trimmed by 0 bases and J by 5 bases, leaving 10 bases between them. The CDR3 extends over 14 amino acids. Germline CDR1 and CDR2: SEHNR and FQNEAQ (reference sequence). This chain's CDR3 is CASSLAMGRETQYF. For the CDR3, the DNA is TGTGCCAGCAGCTTAGCGATGGGGCGGGAGACCCAGTACTTC.

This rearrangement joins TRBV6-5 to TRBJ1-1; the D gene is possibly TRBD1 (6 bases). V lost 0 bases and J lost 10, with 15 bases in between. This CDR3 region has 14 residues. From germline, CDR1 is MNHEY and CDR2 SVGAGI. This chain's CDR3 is CASSYSGTTSGAFF. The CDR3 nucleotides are TGTGCCAGCAGTTACTCCGGGACAACCTCAGGAGCTTTCTTT.

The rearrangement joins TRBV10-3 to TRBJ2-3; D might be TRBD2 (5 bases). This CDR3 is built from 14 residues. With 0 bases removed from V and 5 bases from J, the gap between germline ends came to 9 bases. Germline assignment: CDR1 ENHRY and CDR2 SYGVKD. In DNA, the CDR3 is TGTGCCATCAGTGAGTCTCTGGACTTAGATACGCAGTATTTT. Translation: CAISESLDLDTQYF.

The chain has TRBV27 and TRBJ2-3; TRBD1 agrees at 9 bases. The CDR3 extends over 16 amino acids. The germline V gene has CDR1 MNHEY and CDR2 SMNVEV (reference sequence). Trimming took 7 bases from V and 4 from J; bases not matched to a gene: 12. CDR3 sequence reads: CASTYLGTGNADTQYF. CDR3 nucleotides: TGTGCCAGCACCTACCTTGGGACAGGGAACGCAGATACGCAGTATTTT.

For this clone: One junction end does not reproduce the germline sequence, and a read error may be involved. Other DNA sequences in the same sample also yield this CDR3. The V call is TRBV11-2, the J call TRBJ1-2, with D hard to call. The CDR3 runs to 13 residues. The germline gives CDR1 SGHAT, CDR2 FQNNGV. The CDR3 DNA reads TGTGCCAGCAGCTTTTCCGGAGACTATGGCTATACCTTC. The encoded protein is CASSFSGDYGYTF.